These 5 T cell receptor beta chains were all obtained from the same sample, sequenced in a study of neurological immune-mediated disorders. Via MiXCR, TCRdb re-called the 5' RACE reads, giving one row per CDR3 protein. Counted here are about 53,000 distinct CDR3 sequences, roughly 3.2% occurring once; the ten biggest clones make up about 3.1%. Sample: PBMCs. Receptor source: a woman aged 25 to 39 with multiple sclerosis.

This clonotype was observed at least ten times. The V call is TRBV7-6, the J call TRBJ2-1; TRBD2 matches 10 bases. J was trimmed by 8 bases and V by 0 bases; bases with no gene match: 10. Germline CDR1 reads SGHVS; CDR2 reads FNYEAQ. The CDR3 is made up of 17 amino acids. CDR3 bases: TGTGCCAGCAGCTTAGCGCGTCCTAGCGGGAGCGGCGATGAGCAGTTCTTC. Translating it yields CASSLARPSGSGDEQFF.

Many counts were recorded for this clonotype. The chain recombines TRBV2 with TRBJ1-1, with 7 bases lining up with TRBD1. Trimming cost V 11 bases and J 3 bases; bases outside gene matches: 15. The germline CDR1 and CDR2 sequences are SNHLY and FYNNEI. The CDR3 loop spans 15 amino acids. CDR3 region: CADRQGGWIDTEAFF. CDR3 DNA sequence: TGTGCCGACCGACAGGGAGGATGGATAGACACTGAAGCTTTCTTT.

Ten or more counts support this clonotype. V usage is TRBV28 and J usage is TRBJ1-1; possible D gene TRBD1, 6 bases. V lost 6 bases, J lost 4 bases, and 15 bases lay in between. The germline CDR1 and CDR2 sequences are MDHEN and SYDVKM. The CDR3 runs 14 residues. CDR3 loop: CASSASGVATEAFF. The CDR3 DNA follows: TGTGCCAGCAGCGCCTCAGGGGTGGCCACTGAAGCTTTCTTT.

Many counts were recorded for this clonotype. The genes are TRBV7-2 and TRBJ2-1, with 10 bases matching TRBD2. This CDR3 has 15 residues. Germline assignment: CDR1 SGHTA and CDR2 FQGNSA. The V segment lost 1 base and the J segment 8 bases; nucleotides outside the gene matches: 5. The CDR3 region has the DNA TGTGCCAGCAGCTTAGTACTAGCGGGGAGGGATGAGCAGTTCTTC. This sequence encodes CASSLVLAGRDEQFF. Full variable domain (missing parts from reference TRBV7-2 and TRBJ2-1): GAGVSQSPSNKVTEKGKDVELRCDPISGHTALYWYRQSLGQGLEFLIYFQGNSAPDKSGLPSDRFSAERTGGSVSTLTIQRTQQEDSAVYLCASSLVLAGRDEQFFGPGTRLTVL.

This clonotype showed up many times. The chain is built from TRBV20-1 and TRBJ2-7; D uncertain. CDR3 size: 12 residues. Trimming took 0 bases from V and 3 from J, leaving 6 bases between them. Germline lookup yields CDR1 DFQATT and CDR2 SNEGSKA (reference sequence). CDR3 residues: CSARDGDYEQYF. The DNA of the CDR3 is TGCAGTGCTAGAGATGGAGACTACGAGCAGTACTTC.